This T cell receptor (beta chain) was captured by sequencing in a study of a mutant IDH1 vaccine in newly diagnosed glioma. J gave up 2 bases and V 0 bases, and 7 bases lay outside the gene matches. Germline values: CDR1 SGHTA, CDR2 FQGNSA. The CDR3 runs to 17 residues. The assay was immunoSEQ multiplex PCR, and TCRdb's table has in-frame clones only and misses some. Of tens of thousands of clones listed, around nine tenths are singletons. This clone showed up just once. The antigen is unknown. Time point: week 47, end of study. Vaccinated patients received 300 ug of mutant IDH1 20-mer peptide per dose, with topical imiquimod.

The V call is TRBV7-2, the J call TRBJ2-3; TRBD2 matches at 8 bases. The starting material was PBMCs, obtained from a glioma patient whose treatment included an IDH1 peptide vaccine. This clonotype was sampled from a man aged 35-49 years with glioma. The CDR3 sequence is CASSLASGGHVTDTQYF. DNA of the CDR3: TGTGCCAGCAGCTTAGCATCGGGGGGGCATGTCACAGATACGCAGTATTTT.